These 29 T cell receptor beta chains share one sample of origin, sequenced in a study of blood T cell repertoires in COVID-19. Clones were sequenced by immunoSEQ multiplex PCR, and TCRdb holds only the in-frame ones, with some missing. Here the sample spans roughly 250,000 clones, roughly 87% being singletons. The sample consisted of peripheral blood. The receptor set was obtained from a man between 60 and 70 years old who had recovered from COVID-19.

The V call is TRBV5-8, the J call TRBJ1-4; 7 positions match TRBD1. This CDR3 is built from 15 residues. V lost 2 bases to trimming and J lost 2 bases; unmatched junction nucleotides: 3. The germline V gene encodes CDR1 SGHTS and CDR2 YDEGEE. The CDR3 spells CASSLGGATNEKLFF. CDR3 DNA sequence: TGTGCCAGCAGCTTAGGGGGCGCGACTAATGAAAAACTGTTTTTT.

As to this clone: The sample holds other DNA sequences that translate to the same CDR3. The rearrangement joins TRBV10-3 to TRBJ1-2; TRBD1 aligns across 8 bases. The V gene end was trimmed by 0 bases and the J gene end by 4 bases; junction bases not matched to a gene: 1. This CDR3 spans 14 amino acids. The germline CDR1 and CDR2 sequences are ENHRY and SYGVKD. The CDR3 region is CAISESTGGYGYTF. CDR3 sequence (DNA): TGTGCCATCAGTGAGTCTACAGGGGGCTATGGCTACACCTTC.

The chain couples TRBV29-1 to TRBJ2-2; D is unresolved. V was trimmed by 5 bases and J by 0 bases, leaving 7 bases between them. The germline gives CDR1 SQVTM, CDR2 ANQGSEA. CDR3 length equals 13 residues. CDR3: CSVLLPNTGELFF. The CDR3 region has the DNA TGCAGCGTTTTACTACCGAACACCGGGGAGCTGTTTTTT.

This clone was counted only a few times. The chain joins TRBV19 to TRBJ1-5, with D possibly matching TRBD1 (5 bases). V was trimmed by 5 bases and J by 4 bases, leaving 9 bases between them. This CDR3 is 13 amino acids long. CDR1 and CDR2 (germline): LNHDA, SQIVND (reference sequence). The CDR3 is CASSGNRNQPQHF. DNA of the CDR3: TGTGCCAGTAGTGGCAACAGGAATCAGCCCCAGCATTTT.

The chain uses TRBV5-4 and TRBJ2-7, with D hard to call. This CDR3 has 11 residues. V lost 2 bases and J lost 5, with 5 bases in between. Germline loops: CDR1 SGHNT, CDR2 YYREEE (reference sequence). The CDR3: CASSFGDEQYF. The CDR3 DNA is TGTGCCAGCAGCTTTGGAGACGAGCAGTACTTC.

This chain uses TRBV28 with TRBJ1-1, with D perhaps matching TRBD1 (5 bases). Germline loops: CDR1 MDHEN, CDR2 SYDVKM. Trimming cost V 7 bases and J 1 base, with 10 bases left between them. CDR3 length: 13 amino acids. The CDR3 reads CASIPDRNTEAFF. As DNA, the CDR3 is TGTGCCAGCATCCCCGACAGGAACACTGAAGCTTTCTTT.

The rearrangement joins TRBV7-9 to TRBJ1-1; D is possibly TRBD1 (6 bases). This CDR3 contains 15 residues. The ends were cut back, 1 base at V and 2 bases at J, with 11 bases in the middle. The germline V gene encodes CDR1 SEHNR and CDR2 FQNEAQ (reference sequence). The DNA for the CDR3 is TGTGCCAGCAGCTTAGTCGGGGGGGCCAACACTGAAGCTTTCTTT. This translates into CASSLVGGANTEAFF. Filled out from reference TRBV7-9 and TRBJ1-1, the complete variable domain reads DTGVSQNPRHKITKRGQNVTFRCDPISEHNRLYWYRQTLGQGPEFLTYFQNEAQLEKSRLLSDRFSAERPKGSFSTLEIQRTEQGDSAMYLCASSLVGGANTEAFFGQGTRLTVV.

This chain joins TRBV11-2 and TRBJ2-7, with a possible D match to TRBD1 (6 bases). Germline CDR1 and CDR2: SGHAT and FQNNGV. CDR3 length: 15 amino acids. V shed 4 bases and J shed 0 bases, with 13 bases lying between them. As DNA, the CDR3 is TGTGCCAGCAGCTATGACTTGGACAGCTCCTACGAGCAGTACGTC. It yields the protein CASSYDLDSSYEQYV.

This clone was observed a single time. The rearrangement links TRBV5-1 to TRBJ2-2, with D maybe TRBD2 (6 bases). V was clipped by 4 bases and J by 2 bases, with 9 bases between them. Per the germline V gene, CDR1 is SGHRS and CDR2 is YFSETQ. The length of the CDR3 is 14 residues. CDR3 coding DNA: TGCGCCAGCAGCATCGGACTAAACACCGGGGAGCTGTTTTTT. It is translated as CASSIGLNTGELFF.

The CDR3 region has the DNA TGTGCCAGCTCACCAACAGTTCAGGGCCTTTATGGCTACACCTTC. Amino acid sequence: CASSPTVQGLYGYTF. The chain couples TRBV18 to TRBJ1-2; D perhaps matches TRBD1 (5 bases). Germline V gene lookup returns CDR1 KGHSH and CDR2 LQKENI. There are 15 residues in the CDR3. Trimming stripped 2 bases from V and 5 bases from J, with 15 bases between.

V and J are TRBV9 and TRBJ2-1; TRBD2 aligns across 12 bases. Germline CDR1 is SGDLS and CDR2 is YYNGEE. V was clipped by 5 bases and J by 6 bases; unmatched bases: 9. There are 16 residues in the CDR3. The CDR3 DNA sequence: TGTGCCAGCAGTCCCTTTCTAGCGGGGGGGCCCAATGAGCAGTTCTTC. This encodes CASSPFLAGGPNEQFF.

This chain joins TRBV24-1 and TRBJ2-2; tentatively, D is TRBD2 (6 bases). The CDR3 covers 15 residues. V was shortened by 4 bases and J by 6 bases, with 14 bases between the two germline ends. The germline gives CDR1 KGHDR, CDR2 SFDVKD. The CDR3: CATSDGGRMAGELFF. The DNA for the CDR3 is TGTGCCACCAGTGACGGGGGTCGGATGGCCGGGGAGCTGTTTTTT.

The chain is built from TRBV24-1 and TRBJ2-1; 9 bases are a match to TRBD1. The germline CDR1 and CDR2 sequences are KGHDR and SFDVKD. This CDR3 has 17 residues. J lost 6 bases, V lost 0 bases, and 8 bases had no gene match. CDR3 DNA: TGTGCCACCAGTGATTTGCCCCGCCCGACAGGGGGCAATGAGCAGTTCTTC. Its translation: CATSDLPRPTGGNEQFF.

The V gene is TRBV7-9, the J gene TRBJ1-2; D is possibly TRBD1 (6 bases). The CDR3 length is 14 residues. Trimming shortened V by 1 base and J by 4 bases, and 10 bases separated the two germline ends. Germline-derived CDR1 and CDR2 are SEHNR and FQNEAQ (reference sequence). The chain's CDR3 is CASSLGGRGYGYTF. As DNA, the CDR3 is TGTGCCAGCAGCTTAGGGGGCAGGGGCTATGGCTACACCTTC.

This clone was detected once. The rearrangement uses TRBV5-1 and TRBJ2-1; D remains unclear. This CDR3 comprises 11 residues. Trimming left V 5 bases short and J 10 bases short, with 10 bases between. Germline V gene lookup returns CDR1 SGHRS and CDR2 YFSETQ. Written as DNA, the CDR3 is TGCGCCAGCAGTTTAGCAGCCGAGCAGTTCTTC. Translation: CASSLAAEQFF.

The rearrangement uses TRBV12-3 or TRBV12-4 and TRBJ2-5; TRBD2 agrees at 9 bases. The CDR3 loop spans 13 amino acids. V lost 6 bases and J lost 5; bases outside the gene matches: 4. CDR3 DNA sequence: TGTGCCAGCAGAACTCTAGCGGGGGAGACCCAGTACTTC. Protein: CASRTLAGETQYF.

As concerns this clone: The junction differs from germline at one of its ends, possibly a read error. The V call is TRBV30, the J call TRBJ2-3, with 8 positions matching TRBD1. Germline loops: CDR1 GTSNPN, CDR2 SVGIG (reference sequence). CDR3 size: 13 residues. The CDR3 DNA reads as TGTGCCTGGAGTAAAACCGGGACAGGTACGCAGTATTTT. Translation: CAWSKTGTGTQYF.

The chain combines TRBV12-3 or TRBV12-4 with TRBJ2-7, with D perhaps matching TRBD1 (5 bases). Trimming removed 5 bases at V and 7 bases at J, with 12 bases between. The CDR3 is 12 amino acids. DNA for the CDR3: TGTGCCAGCAGTCGACAGCCGCGGGAGCAGTACTTC. This sequence encodes CASSRQPREQYF.

Only one count was recorded for this clone. The chain links TRBV3-1 (or the pseudogene TRBV3-2) to TRBJ1-2; TRBD1 matches at 9 bases. This CDR3 is built from 15 residues. V lost 1 base to trimming and J lost 4 bases; unmatched junction nucleotides: 4. The germline V gene encodes CDR1 LGHDT and CDR2 YNNKEL (reference sequence). The CDR3 nucleotides are TGTGCCAGCAGCCAAGCGACAGGGGGGCCCTATGGCTACACCTTC. It encodes CASSQATGGPYGYTF.

This clone was counted only a few times. The chain employs TRBV27 and TRBJ1-4, with D possibly being TRBD1 (6 bases). The CDR3 has 14 residues. Germline V gene lookup returns CDR1 MNHEY and CDR2 SMNVEV (reference sequence). Trimming removed 2 bases from V and 10 bases from J, with 14 bases in between. The CDR3 protein is CASSLSTGFGKLFF. The DNA for the CDR3 is TGTGCCAGCAGTTTAAGTACAGGGTTCGGAAAACTGTTTTTT.

The rearrangement links TRBV18 to TRBJ1-2; 9 bases are shared with TRBD1. CDR1 is KGHSH and CDR2 is LQKENI in the germline V gene. The CDR3 is made up of 13 amino acids. V lost 3 bases and J lost 7; bases outside the gene matches: 3. The chain's CDR3 is CASSPGDRAGYTF. In DNA form, the CDR3 reads TGTGCCAGCTCACCTGGGGACAGGGCTGGCTACACCTTC.

The chain carries TRBV28 and TRBJ2-7, with 8 bases identical to TRBD1. Germline lookup yields CDR1 MDHEN and CDR2 SYDVKM. The length of the CDR3 is 14 residues. The ends lost 7 bases at V and 7 bases at J; junction bases unmatched: 12. The CDR3 sequence is CASTKPGRGHEQYV. The CDR3 coding sequence is TGTGCCAGCACCAAACCCGGCAGGGGGCATGAGCAGTACGTC.

The rearrangement joins TRBV18 to TRBJ2-7; D perhaps matches TRBD2 (6 bases). V shed 5 bases and J shed 0 bases, with 11 bases lying between them. From germline, CDR1 is KGHSH and CDR2 LQKENI. The CDR3 sequence is 14 residues long. The CDR3 reads CASSASGVSYEQYV. The CDR3 bases are TGTGCCAGCTCAGCATCGGGGGTCTCCTACGAGCAGTACGTC.

This chain uses TRBV7-2 with TRBJ1-2; the D gene is possibly TRBD1 (5 bases). Germline CDR1 reads SGHTA; CDR2 reads FQGNSA. The CDR3 is 13 residues long. The V and J ends lost 1 base and 3 bases respectively, with 6 bases between them. The DNA for the CDR3 is TGTGCCAGCAGCTTAGTCAGGGACTATGGCTACACCTTC. Translated, it gives CASSLVRDYGYTF.

This clone was detected only a few times. This sequence joins TRBV2 and TRBJ1-6; possible D gene TRBD1, 6 bases. The CDR3 extends over 15 amino acids. Deletions cut 7 bases from V and 6 bases from J, with 16 bases between. Germline V gene lookup returns CDR1 SNHLY and CDR2 FYNNEI. The chain's CDR3 is CASTSWTAFNSPLHF. The CDR3 coding sequence is TGTGCCAGCACTTCATGGACAGCTTTTAATTCACCCCTCCACTTT.

The rearrangement joins TRBV5-6 to TRBJ2-7; 7 bases are a match to TRBD1. V shed 0 bases and J 7 bases; nucleotides not matched to a gene: 7. This CDR3 spans 14 amino acids. Germline-derived CDR1 and CDR2 are SGHDT and YYEEEE. For the CDR3, the DNA is TGTGCCAGCAGCTTGGCAGGGGGACGGGATGAGCAGTACGTC. Its translation is CASSLAGGRDEQYV.

J is TRBJ1-1 and V is TRBV5-4, with 9 bases matching TRBD1. Germline loops: CDR1 SGHNT, CDR2 YYREEE (reference sequence). The CDR3 extends over 13 amino acids. V lost 2 bases to trimming and J lost 8 bases; unmatched junction nucleotides: 4. The CDR3 bases are TGTGCCAGCAGCTTCGGGACAGGGAGCGAAGCTTTCTTT. This codes for CASSFGTGSEAFF.

V and J are TRBV5-1 and TRBJ1-2; TRBD1 is a possible D gene (6 bases). This CDR3 contains 13 residues. V was cut by 0 bases and J by 7 bases, with 10 bases left in between. Germline V gene data show CDR1 as SGHRS and CDR2 as YFSETQ. The CDR3 spells CASSLATGPGYTF. In DNA, the CDR3 is TGCGCCAGCAGCTTGGCGACAGGCCCTGGCTACACCTTC.

V usage is TRBV10-3 and J usage is TRBJ2-7; 7 nucleotides line up with TRBD1. V shed 0 bases, J shed 9 bases, and the junction held 8 bases outside the gene matches. This CDR3 is 14 amino acids long. The germline V gene encodes CDR1 ENHRY and CDR2 SYGVKD. CDR3: CAISESKTGWAQYF. DNA for the CDR3: TGTGCCATCAGTGAGTCCAAGACAGGGTGGGCGCAGTACTTC.